Presented here are 11 T cell receptor beta chains from one specimen sequenced in a study of shared clonotypes between healthy human individuals. Libraries were prepared by immunoSEQ multiplex PCR; TCRdb keeps only in-frame clonotypes and omits some of them. The sample includes 2 million or so clones, roughly 96% of them seen just once. Sequencing was performed on naive CD4+ T cells sorted from blood. Subset: CD45RA+ positively selected. The receptors were gathered from a man aged 18 to 30 in good health.

This clone appeared once. The chain couples TRBV30 to TRBJ1-2; TRBD1 agrees at 7 bases. Germline CDR1 reads GTSNPN; CDR2 reads SVGIG (reference sequence). The CDR3 covers 11 residues. J was trimmed by 4 bases and V by 8 bases; bases with no gene match: 4. CDR3 region: CALSGGYGYTF. CDR3 bases: TGTGCCCTATCAGGGGGCTATGGCTACACCTTC. Filled out from reference TRBV30 and TRBJ1-2, the complete variable domain reads SQTIHQWPATLVQPVGSPLSLECTVEGTSNPNLYWYRQAAGRGLQLLFYSVGIGQISSEVPQNLSASRPQDRQFILSSKKLLLSDSGFYLCALSGGYGYTFGSGTRLTVV.

J is TRBJ2-5 and V is TRBV10-3; maybe TRBD1 (6 bases). V was cut by 0 bases and J by 3 bases, with 11 bases left in between. Germline CDR1 and CDR2: ENHRY and SYGVKD. This CDR3 is built from 15 residues. The CDR3 loop reads CAISESGTREETQYF. The CDR3, as DNA: TGTGCCATCAGTGAGTCTGGGACACGAGAAGAGACCCAGTACTTC.

The rearrangement links TRBV30 to TRBJ1-3; the match to TRBD1 covers 9 bases. Germline assignment: CDR1 GTSNPN and CDR2 SVGIG (reference sequence). The CDR3 sequence is 15 residues long. The junction had 5 bases not matched to a gene; V was cut back by 2 bases and J by 3 bases. The chain's CDR3 is CAWSSTGGSGNTIYF. The CDR3 DNA sequence: TGTGCCTGGAGTTCAACAGGGGGCAGTGGAAACACCATATATTTT.

The rearrangement links TRBV30 to TRBJ1-1, with D possibly being TRBD1 (6 bases). Germline CDR1 reads GTSNPN; CDR2 reads SVGIG (reference sequence). The V end lost 3 bases, the J end lost 9 bases, and 23 bases lay between the germline ends. The CDR3 runs to 15 residues. The CDR3 here is CAWSAGDRLFFKAFF. The CDR3 bases are TGTGCCTGGAGCGCCGGAGACAGGTTATTCTTTAAAGCTTTCTTT. The complete variable domain, with remaining parts taken from reference TRBV30 and TRBJ1-1, reads SQTIHQWPATLVQPVGSPLSLECTVEGTSNPNLYWYRQAAGRGLQLLFYSVGIGQISSEVPQNLSASRPQDRQFILSSKKLLLSDSGFYLCAWSAGDRLFFKAFFGQGTRLTVV.

The rearrangement joins TRBV6-1 to TRBJ1-6; D is unclear. The CDR3 spans 15 residues. V was cut by 1 base and J by 2 bases, with 6 bases left in between. CDR1 is MNHNS, CDR2 SASEGT, per germline. The CDR3 DNA is TGTGCCAGCAGTGAAGGACATACCTATAATTCACCCCTCCACTTT. This sequence encodes CASSEGHTYNSPLHF.

The sample holds one count of this clone. This chain joins TRBV6-1 and TRBJ1-5; D gene ambiguous. Germline V gene sequence: CDR1 MNHNS, CDR2 SASEGT. Trimming took 10 bases from V and 1 from J, leaving 8 bases between them. The CDR3 is 12 residues long. CDR3 coding DNA: TGTGCCACCCGGAGGAGCAATCAGCCCCAGCATTTT. As protein: CATRRSNQPQHF.

This sequence joins TRBV7-2 and TRBJ1-3; 8 positions match TRBD1. V shed 4 bases, J shed 0 bases, and the junction held 2 bases outside the gene matches. Germline V CDR1 and CDR2: SGHTA, FQGNSA. The CDR3 contains 15 residues. The CDR3 sequence: CASSSDRGSGNTIYF. CDR3 coding DNA: TGTGCCAGCAGCTCTGACAGGGGCTCTGGAAACACCATATATTTT. Drawing the rest from reference TRBV7-2 and TRBJ1-3, the complete variable domain is GAGVSQSPSNKVTEKGKDVELRCDPISGHTALYWYRQSLGQGLEFLIYFQGNSAPDKSGLPSDRFSAERTGGSVSTLTIQRTQQEDSAVYLCASSSDRGSGNTIYFGEGSWLTVV.

This clone was detected once. The V call is TRBV18, the J call TRBJ2-3; 12 bases map to TRBD2. The germline gives CDR1 KGHSH, CDR2 LQKENI. This CDR3 is built from 16 residues. With V trimmed by 1 base and J by 5 bases, 4 bases remained unmatched. The CDR3 DNA sequence: TGTGCCAGCTCACCACGTCTAGCGGGGGGGAAAGATACGCAGTATTTT. Encoded protein: CASSPRLAGGKDTQYF.

The V call is TRBV6-1, the J call TRBJ1-2, with D maybe TRBD1 (5 bases). The germline V gene has CDR1 MNHNS and CDR2 SASEGT. The length of the CDR3 is 15 residues. With 3 bases removed from V and 8 bases from J, the gap between germline ends came to 19 bases. CDR3 residues: CASSELTGTLLGYTF. The CDR3 region has the DNA TGTGCCAGCAGTGAGCTAACCGGGACCCTGTTGGGCTACACCTTC.

The rearrangement uses TRBV6-1 and TRBJ2-7, with TRBD1 as a possible D gene (7 bases). Germline V gene data show CDR1 as MNHNS and CDR2 as SASEGT. The V and J ends lost 5 bases and 7 bases respectively, with 15 bases between them. This CDR3 is 13 amino acids long. The DNA for the CDR3 is TGTGCCAGCAGTACCGACAGGGCGGGAGAGCAGTACTTC. Amino acid sequence: CASSTDRAGEQYF.

This chain connects TRBV28 to TRBJ1-2; tentative D call: TRBD1 (5 bases). The V end was cut by 6 bases, the J end by 4 bases, with 15 bases between. The CDR3 is 14 residues long. From germline, CDR1 is MDHEN and CDR2 SYDVKM. In DNA form, the CDR3 reads TGTGCCAGCAGCGGGAGTGGGACCCGCTATGGCTACACCTTC. Its protein product is CASSGSGTRYGYTF.